Listed here are 18 T cell receptor beta chains from one sample, sequenced in a study of graft-versus-host responses after intestinal transplantation. Generated by immunoSEQ multiplex PCR, the TCRdb table keeps only in-frame clones and is missing some. The data hold fewer than 150,000 clones, with around nine tenths observed a single time. No antigen is known for these receptors. Sequences were derived from unstimulated CD4+ T cells sorted from spleen or lymph node cells, sampled before intestinal transplant. These receptors were collected from a human donor who received an intestinal transplant.

This chain joins TRBV4-1 and TRBJ2-4; D not resolved. CDR1 MGHRA and CDR2 YSYEKL come from the germline V gene. The ends were cut back, 0 bases at V and 3 bases at J, with 21 bases in the middle. This CDR3 contains 19 residues. The CDR3 loop reads CASSQDSLAETSRKNIQYF. CDR3 DNA sequence: TGCGCCAGCAGCCAAGATAGTCTGGCTGAGACGAGCCGCAAAAACATTCAGTACTTC.

About this clone itself: The same CDR3 also results from other DNA sequences found in this sample. The CDR3 sequence is CASSLGSRETQYF. Here the CDR3 DNA reads TGTGCCAGCAGCTTAGGATCGCGAGAGACCCAGTACTTC. This chain connects TRBV7-8 to TRBJ2-5; D is ambiguous. This CDR3 is 13 amino acids long. The ends were cut back, 1 base at V and 4 bases at J, with 7 bases in the middle. The germline gives CDR1 SGHVS, CDR2 FQNEAQ.

The CDR3, as DNA: TGTGCCAGCAGCTTAGTTAACCTTGTTAGAACAGTCGAATCTGAAGCTTTCTTT. It codes for CASSLVNLVRTVESEAFF. This chain uses TRBV7-2 with TRBJ1-1; D remains unclear. V gave up 1 base and J gave up 6 bases, with 24 bases separating them. The CDR3 sequence is 18 residues long. Looked up from germline, CDR1 is SGHTA and CDR2 is FQGNSA.

The chain is built from TRBV5-1 and TRBJ2-7; D is perhaps TRBD2 (5 bases). Germline V gives CDR1 SGHRS, CDR2 YFSETQ. CDR3 size: 16 residues. V dropped 4 bases and J dropped 3 bases, with 20 bases sitting between them. The CDR3, as DNA: TGCGCCAGCAGCGCCCGGATGAGGGCCTTATACTACGAGCAGTACTTC. Protein: CASSARMRALYYEQYF.

The rearrangement uses TRBV5-1 and TRBJ1-4; TRBD1 might be the D (6 bases). Germline V gives CDR1 SGHRS, CDR2 YFSETQ. The V and J ends lost 0 bases and 8 bases respectively, with 11 bases between them. CDR3 size: 14 residues. This CDR3 is CASSLGGAREKLFF. The CDR3 bases are TGCGCCAGCAGCTTGGGGGGGGCTAGGGAAAAACTGTTTTTT.

The chain carries TRBV30 and TRBJ1-3; D not resolved. Trimming cost V 0 bases and J 0 bases, with 6 bases left between them. CDR1 is GTSNPN, CDR2 SVGIG, per germline (reference sequence). CDR3 length: 14 residues. The CDR3 spells CAWSVHSSGNTIYF. The CDR3 DNA reads TGTGCCTGGAGTGTCCACAGCTCTGGAAACACCATATATTTT.

This chain joins TRBV11-3 and TRBJ1-6; tentative D call: TRBD1 (6 bases). Germline V gives CDR1 SGHNT, CDR2 YENEEA. This CDR3 spans 15 amino acids. Trimming cost V 5 bases and J 5 bases, with 13 bases left between them. CDR3 DNA: TGTGCCAGCAGCCGAGGACAGTCCGATAATTCACCCCTCCACTTT. Translating gives CASSRGQSDNSPLHF.

V usage is TRBV7-2 and J usage is TRBJ1-2; no firm D call. The CDR3 runs to 15 residues. V was shortened by 2 bases and J by 3 bases, with 13 bases between the two germline ends. CDR1 and CDR2 (germline): SGHTA, FQGNSA. CDR3 region: CASSLLRRRHYGYTF. DNA for the CDR3: TGTGCCAGCAGCTTACTCAGGAGAAGGCACTATGGCTACACCTTC.

The V and J genes are TRBV2 and TRBJ2-1, with D possibly being TRBD1 or TRBD2 (5 bases each). V was trimmed by 7 bases and J by 7 bases, leaving 8 bases between them. The CDR3 loop spans 11 amino acids. The germline CDR1 and CDR2 sequences are SNHLY and FYNNEI. This CDR3 is CASNWGNEQFF. CDR3 DNA: TGTGCCAGCAATTGGGGGAATGAGCAGTTCTTC.

The rearrangement joins TRBV27 to TRBJ1-4; D perhaps matches TRBD1 (5 bases). The V gene lost 6 bases and the J gene lost 8 bases, with 13 bases spanning the gap. The CDR3 has 13 amino acids. The germline V gene has CDR1 MNHEY and CDR2 SMNVEV (reference sequence). The CDR3 here is CASSHRRGEKLFF. The CDR3 bases are TGTGCCAGCAGCCACAGGCGAGGCGAAAAACTGTTTTTT.

The V and J genes are TRBV6-5 and TRBJ2-7, with 8 bases lining up with TRBD2. CDR1 is MNHEY and CDR2 is SVGAGI in the germline V gene. V was clipped by 0 bases and J by 3 bases; unmatched bases: 7. CDR3 length: 16 amino acids. The CDR3 DNA sequence: TGTGCCAGCAGTTACTCAGCGGGGGACGCCCACTACGAGCAGTACTTC. It yields the protein CASSYSAGDAHYEQYF.

The chain links TRBV9 to TRBJ2-5; 7 positions agree with TRBD2. V was clipped by 1 base and J by 7 bases; unmatched bases: 4. Per germline, CDR1 SGDLS and CDR2 YYNGEE. This CDR3 has 13 amino acids. This chain's CDR3 is CASSVFTGGTQYF. DNA for the CDR3: TGTGCCAGCAGCGTATTTACGGGAGGGACCCAGTACTTC.

The chain employs TRBV5-1 and TRBJ2-3; D uncertain. The germline V and J ends were trimmed by 0 bases and 0 bases, with 11 bases remaining between them. This CDR3 is built from 16 residues. Germline V gene lookup returns CDR1 SGHRS and CDR2 YFSETQ. The CDR3 loop is CASSLGQKTSTDTQYF. CDR3 coding DNA: TGCGCCAGCAGCTTGGGGCAGAAGACTAGCACAGATACGCAGTATTTT.

V is TRBV15 and J is TRBJ2-1; D gene uncertain. The germline V gene has CDR1 LNHNV and CDR2 YYDKDF (reference sequence). The V end was cut by 3 bases, the J end by 5 bases, with 17 bases between. CDR3 length equals 16 residues. The CDR3 coding sequence is TGTGCCACCAGCAGCAAACAGAGCCCTGTGGACAATGAGCAGTTCTTC. It yields the protein CATSSKQSPVDNEQFF. Supplemented by reference TRBV15 and TRBJ2-1, the full variable domain reads DAMVIQNPRYQVTQFGKPVTLSCSQTLNHNVMYWYQQKSSQAPKLLFHYYDKDFNNEADTPDNFQSRRPNTSFCFLDIRSPGLGDTAMYLCATSSKQSPVDNEQFFGPGTRLTVL.

V gene TRBV18 combines with J gene TRBJ2-2, with a weak D call TRBD2 (6 bases). The V end was cut by 5 bases, the J end by 6 bases, with 13 bases between. Germline V gives CDR1 KGHSH, CDR2 LQKENI. The CDR3 has 14 residues. CDR3 amino acids: CASSSRLDPGELFF. CDR3 bases: TGTGCCAGCTCATCTCGACTAGATCCCGGGGAGCTGTTTTTT. Complete variable domain (other parts from reference TRBV18 and TRBJ2-2): NAGVMQNPRHLVRRRGQEARLRCSPMKGHSHVYWYRQLPEEGLKFMVYLQKENIIDESGMPKERFSAEFPKEGPSILRIQQVVRGDSAAYFCASSSRLDPGELFFGEGSRLTVL.

The CDR3 nucleotides read TGTGCCAGCAGTAGCAGGGGCGGGAGCTCTGGAAACACCATATATTTT. Translating it yields CASSSRGGSSGNTIYF. The chain couples TRBV7-9 to TRBJ1-3; perhaps TRBD1 as D (6 bases). Germline-derived CDR1 and CDR2 are SEHNR and FQNEAQ (reference sequence). The CDR3 is made up of 16 amino acids. Trimming shortened V by 6 bases and J by 0 bases, and 15 bases separated the two germline ends.

This rearrangement joins TRBV6-6 to TRBJ2-3; D might be TRBD2 (5 bases). The CDR3 totals 16 residues. V gave up 0 bases and J gave up 1 base, with 11 bases separating them. The germline CDR1 and CDR2 sequences are MNHNY and SVGAGI (reference sequence). The CDR3 DNA is TGTGCCAGCAGTTACTCGATGGTGCGGGGCACAGATACGCAGTATTTT. Its protein product is CASSYSMVRGTDTQYF.

The chain is built from TRBV4-2 and TRBJ1-1; TRBD1 is a possible D gene (5 bases). The germline V gene encodes CDR1 LGHNA and CDR2 YNFKEQ. Trimming took off 6 bases at V and 0 bases at J, with 8 bases between the two ends. This CDR3 has 13 amino acids. In DNA, the CDR3 is TGTGCCAGCAGGGGGACGGTGAACACTGAAGCTTTCTTT. Its translation: CASRGTVNTEAFF.